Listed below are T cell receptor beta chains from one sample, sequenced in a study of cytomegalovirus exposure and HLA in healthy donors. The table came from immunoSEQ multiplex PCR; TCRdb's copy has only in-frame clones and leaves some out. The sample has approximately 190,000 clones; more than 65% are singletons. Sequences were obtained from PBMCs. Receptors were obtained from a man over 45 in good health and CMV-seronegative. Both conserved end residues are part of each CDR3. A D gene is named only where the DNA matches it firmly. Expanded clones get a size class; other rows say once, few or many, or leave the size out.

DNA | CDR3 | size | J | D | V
TGTGCCAGCAGTCAGGGGACAGGGTTTCTGTCCAATGAGCAGTTCTTC | CASSQGTGFLSNEQFF | NA | TRBJ2-1 | TRBD1 | TRBV7-8
TGTGCCAGCAGCACTGGACACCACTACGAGCAGTACTTC | CASSTGHHYEQYF | NA | TRBJ2-7 | NA | TRBV11-1
TGTGCCAGCAGTTACAGAAGTTCAGCTTTCTTT | CASSYRSSAFF | NA | TRBJ1-1 | NA | TRBV6-1
TGCGCCAGCACGCCTCCGACCACTACCCCCGGAGATGAGCAGTTCTTC | CASTPPTTTPGDEQFF | NA | TRBJ2-1 | NA | TRBV5-1
TGTGCCACCAGCAGCCCCGGTACAGGGGGTTGGGGTACGCAGTATTTT | CATSSPGTGGWGTQYF | once | TRBJ2-3 | TRBD1 | TRBV15
TGTGCCAGCAGCCTGGAGACTAGCGACGATACGCAGTATTTT | CASSLETSDDTQYF | NA | TRBJ2-3 | TRBD2 | TRBV5-6
TGTGCCAGCAGCCACCTAGCGGGGCAAGAGACCCAGTACTTC | CASSHLAGQETQYF | NA | TRBJ2-5 | TRBD2 | TRBV14
TGTGCCAGCAGCTACTTCCGGGACTTCGGAGCCGGGGAGCTGTTTTTT | CASSYFRDFGAGELFF | NA | TRBJ2-2 | NA | TRBV5-6
TGTGCCAGCAGGTCATGGGGGGGGGAAGAGACCCAGTACTTC | CASRSWGGEETQYF | NA | TRBJ2-5 | TRBD2 | TRBV27
TGTGCCAGCAGCTTAAGTGGGACAGGAACCTACGAGCAGTACTTC | CASSLSGTGTYEQYF | NA | TRBJ2-7 | TRBD1 | TRBV7-6
TGTGCCAGCAGAATATACCGGGCCCGGGGAATGAACACTGAAGCTTTCTTT | CASRIYRARGMNTEAFF | NA | TRBJ1-1 | NA | TRBV2
TGTGCCAGCAGCTTCCCCAGGGGGATGTTCACAGATACGCAGTATTTT | CASSFPRGMFTDTQYF | few | TRBJ2-3 | TRBD1 | TRBV5-6
TGTGCCAGCAGCCGGACAGGTTGGGAAAAACTGTTTTTT | CASSRTGWEKLFF | NA | TRBJ1-4 | TRBD1 | TRBV14
TGTGCCAGCAGGCGGCGTAGGGCGGGCGAGGAGGCCCAGTACTTC | CASRRRRAGEEAQYF | NA | TRBJ2-5 | NA | TRBV7-8
TGTGCCAGCAGTGAGGTGCAGGGAATACTAACTGAAGCTTTCTTT | CASSEVQGILTEAFF | NA | TRBJ1-1 | NA | TRBV6-1
TGTGCCAGCAGGGCGGCGGGGGGGCTATACGAGCAGTACTTC | CASRAAGGLYEQYF | NA | TRBJ2-7 | TRBD2 | TRBV27
TGTTCCAGCAGCTTTTCTCTGACAGGGGCGGACGAGCAGTACTTC | CSSSFSLTGADEQYF | NA | TRBJ2-7 | TRBD1 | TRBV7-9
TGTGCCAGCAGCCCCTACGGGATTAACACTGAAGCTTTCTTT | CASSPYGINTEAFF | NA | TRBJ1-1 | NA | TRBV5-5
TGTGCCAGCAGTTTAGCGGGGGCAAAGAACACTGAAGCTTTCTTT | CASSLAGAKNTEAFF | NA | TRBJ1-1 | NA | TRBV6-5
TGTGCCAGCTCCCAGCCCCAGAGCCGACCTGGGGGCTACGAGCAGTACTTC | CASSQPQSRPGGYEQYF | NA | TRBJ2-7 | NA | TRBV18
TGTGCCAGCAGTTACGGGGGGGACACGGAGGACCAAGCTTTCTTT | CASSYGGDTEDQAFF | NA | TRBJ1-1 | NA | TRBV6-5
TGTGCCAGCTCACCGGAACAGAACTATGGCTACACCTTC | CASSPEQNYGYTF | NA | TRBJ1-2 | NA | TRBV18
TGTGCCAGCAGCCCCAGGACAGGGTGGCACGAGCAGTACTTC | CASSPRTGWHEQYF | NA | TRBJ2-7 | TRBD1 | TRBV7-2
TGTGCCAGCAGCTTGGGGCAGGGCCCCTACAATGAGCAGTTCTTC | CASSLGQGPYNEQFF | NA | TRBJ2-1 | NA | TRBV7-7
TGTGCCAGCAGCTGGGGGACAGAGAGCTACGAGCAGTACTTC | CASSWGTESYEQYF | NA | TRBJ2-7 | TRBD1 | TRBV5-6
TGTGCCAGTAGTAGGGACAGGGGGCGGGATGGCTACACCTTC | CASSRDRGRDGYTF | NA | TRBJ1-2 | TRBD1 | TRBV19
TGTGCCAGCAGTAAAAACAGGGGGCAGGGTTCACCCCTCCACTTT | CASSKNRGQGSPLHF | few | TRBJ1-6 | TRBD1 | TRBV27
TGTGCCAGCAGTTTTTCGGTGGGGACTCAATCCTACGAGCAGTACTTC | CASSFSVGTQSYEQYF | NA | TRBJ2-7 | NA | TRBV27
TGTGCCAGCAGCTCCACTAGCGGAGCCACCTACGAGCAGTACTTC | CASSSTSGATYEQYF | few | TRBJ2-7 | TRBD2 | TRBV11-1